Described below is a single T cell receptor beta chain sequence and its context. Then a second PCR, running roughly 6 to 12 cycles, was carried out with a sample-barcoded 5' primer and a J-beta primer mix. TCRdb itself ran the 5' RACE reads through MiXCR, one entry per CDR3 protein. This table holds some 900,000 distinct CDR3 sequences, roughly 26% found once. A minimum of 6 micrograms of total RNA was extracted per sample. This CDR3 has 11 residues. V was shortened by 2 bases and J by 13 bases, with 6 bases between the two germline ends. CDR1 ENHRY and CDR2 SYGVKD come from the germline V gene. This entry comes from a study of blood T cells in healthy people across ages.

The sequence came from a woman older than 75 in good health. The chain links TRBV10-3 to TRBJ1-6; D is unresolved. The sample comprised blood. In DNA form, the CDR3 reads TGTGCCATCAGTGAGGGCGGCCCCCTCCACTTT. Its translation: CAISEGGPLHF.